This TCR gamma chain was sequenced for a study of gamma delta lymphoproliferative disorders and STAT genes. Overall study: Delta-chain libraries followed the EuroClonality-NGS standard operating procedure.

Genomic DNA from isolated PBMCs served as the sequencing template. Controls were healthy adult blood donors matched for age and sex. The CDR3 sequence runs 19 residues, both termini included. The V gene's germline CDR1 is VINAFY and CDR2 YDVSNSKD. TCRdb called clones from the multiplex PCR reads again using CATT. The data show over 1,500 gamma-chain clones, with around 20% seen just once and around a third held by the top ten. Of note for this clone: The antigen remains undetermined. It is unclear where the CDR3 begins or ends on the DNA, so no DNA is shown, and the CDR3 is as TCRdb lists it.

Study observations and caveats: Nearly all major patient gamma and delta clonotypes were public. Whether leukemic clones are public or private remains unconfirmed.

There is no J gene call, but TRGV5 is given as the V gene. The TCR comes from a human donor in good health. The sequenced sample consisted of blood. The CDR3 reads CATWEIWLIRNSLAVEQHF.